The next 27 T cell receptor beta chains were all read from a single sample in a study of OX40 agonist ivuxolimab in advanced cancers. Clones were read by immunoSEQ multiplex PCR, and TCRdb kept only the in-frame ones, dropping some. Altogether tens of thousands of clones are present, roughly four fifths being singletons, with the ten largest covering roughly 2%. The sequencing used CD4+ or CD8+ T cells sorted from blood, collected in a trial of the OX40 agonist ivuxolimab. All receptors derive from an adult with an advanced solid tumor such as melanoma, head and neck, liver or kidney cancer.

The chain has TRBV18 and TRBJ1-2; no clear D. Trimming left V 1 base short and J 1 base short, with 7 bases between. The CDR3 sequence is 14 residues long. The germline gives CDR1 KGHSH, CDR2 LQKENI. This CDR3 reads CASSPRTDNYGYTF. The CDR3 DNA follows: TGTGCCAGCTCACCACGGACGGATAACTATGGCTACACCTTC.

The rearrangement joins TRBV5-8 to TRBJ2-3; 10 positions agree with TRBD2. The CDR3 length is 17 residues. In germline, CDR1 is SGHTS, CDR2 YDEGEE. Unmatched junction bases numbered 7, after V lost 2 bases and J lost 1 base. The CDR3 nucleotides read TGTGCCAGCAGCTTTCGAGCGGGAGGGTACGGCACAGATACGCAGTATTTT. It specifies CASSFRAGGYGTDTQYF.

The V call is TRBV5-1, the J call TRBJ2-4; possible D gene TRBD1, 5 bases. Trimming removed 5 bases at V and 5 bases at J, with 11 bases between. CDR1 SGHRS and CDR2 YFSETQ come from the germline V gene. CDR3 length: 13 residues. CDR3 nucleotide sequence: TGCGCCAGCAGTCTGTGGGGCCAAAACATTCAGTACTTC. Encoded protein: CASSLWGQNIQYF.

This clone appeared a few times. This chain links TRBV4-2 with TRBJ2-1; unclear D gene. The CDR3 spans 13 residues. Trimming cost V 1 base and J 8 bases, with 9 bases left between them. Per germline, CDR1 LGHNA and CDR2 YNFKEQ. This chain's CDR3 is CASSQGARDEQFF. The CDR3 DNA sequence: TGTGCCAGCAGCCAAGGGGCCCGCGATGAGCAGTTCTTC.

The chain combines TRBV29-1 with TRBJ2-3, with unresolved D. V shed 7 bases and J shed 1 base, with 9 bases lying between them. Germline V gives CDR1 SQVTM, CDR2 ANQGSEA. CDR3 length: 12 residues. Here the CDR3 DNA reads TGCAGCGGGGATTCGGGCACAGATACGCAGTATTTT. Translation gives CSGDSGTDTQYF.

This clone was observed once. The genes are TRBV7-3 and TRBJ1-1; no clear D. The CDR3 extends over 13 amino acids. V lost 1 base to trimming and J lost 1 base, with 4 bases between them. CDR1 is SGHTA and CDR2 is FQGTGA in the germline V gene. CDR3 sequence reads: CASSLIKNTEAFF. The CDR3 region has the DNA TGTGCCAGCAGCTTAATAAAGAACACTGAAGCTTTCTTT.

This clone is a singleton in its sample. CDR3 DNA: TGTGCCAGCAGCTTAGGTGGGGGACTCCCTGAAGCTTTCTTT. Translating gives CASSLGGGLPEAFF. The chain carries TRBV7-8 and TRBJ1-1, with a weak D call TRBD1 (5 bases). The CDR3 has 14 amino acids. Trimming removed 1 base at V and 6 bases at J, with 12 bases between. The germline V gene encodes CDR1 SGHVS and CDR2 FQNEAQ.

V and J are TRBV7-3 and TRBJ2-5, with D possibly TRBD2 on 6 matching bases. CDR1 and CDR2 from the germline V gene are SGHTA and FQGTGA. The CDR3 is 14 residues long. V was clipped by 3 bases and J by 5 bases, with 13 bases between them. The chain's CDR3 is CASSFGGSKETQYF. Here the CDR3 DNA reads TGTGCCAGCAGCTTTGGAGGGTCTAAGGAGACCCAGTACTTC.

The chain has TRBV2 and TRBJ2-2; D uncertain. V lost 9 bases, J lost 4 bases, and 15 bases lay in between. The CDR3 is 14 residues long. Germline CDR1 is SNHLY and CDR2 is FYNNEI. The DNA of the CDR3 is TGTGCCAGAGCCCCTAGTAGATCCACCGGGGAGCTGTTTTTT. Translated: CARAPSRSTGELFF.

The rearrangement links TRBV7-3 to TRBJ2-3; D not resolved. This CDR3 contains 13 residues. V lost 4 bases and J lost 2, with 7 bases in between. CDR1 is SGHTA and CDR2 is FQGTGA in the germline V gene. The CDR3 sequence is CASSWTVTDTQYF. The CDR3 nucleotides are TGTGCCAGCAGCTGGACGGTCACAGATACGCAGTATTTT.

V and J are TRBV7-9 and TRBJ2-3; TRBD1 is a possible D gene (5 bases). Germline lookup yields CDR1 SEHNR and CDR2 FQNEAQ (reference sequence). This CDR3 is 11 amino acids long. V lost 5 bases and J lost 10, with 10 bases in between. The CDR3 reads CASSRGHPQYF. The CDR3, as DNA: TGTGCCAGCAGCAGAGGACACCCGCAGTATTTT.

The rearrangement joins TRBV7-2 to TRBJ2-7; D may be TRBD1 (6 bases). Trimming left V 1 base short and J 2 bases short, with 12 bases between. Germline V CDR1 and CDR2: SGHTA, FQGNSA. The CDR3 contains 15 residues. The CDR3 sequence is CASSLGAQGTYEQYF. CDR3 nucleotides: TGTGCCAGCAGCTTAGGTGCACAGGGCACCTACGAGCAGTACTTC.

The chain combines TRBV10-3 with TRBJ2-7; 11 nucleotides agree with TRBD2. The germline CDR1 and CDR2 sequences are ENHRY and SYGVKD. The CDR3 has 16 residues. The junction had 7 bases not matched to a gene; V was cut back by 1 base and J by 5 bases. CDR3 coding DNA: TGTGCCATCAGTGAGTTGAGACTAGCGGGACCCCACGAGCAGTACTTC. Amino acid sequence: CAISELRLAGPHEQYF.

This chain joins TRBV5-6 and TRBJ2-2, with no clear D. The germline V gene encodes CDR1 SGHDT and CDR2 YYEEEE. V lost 9 bases, J lost 1 base, and 4 bases lay in between. The CDR3 spans 11 residues. The CDR3 sequence: CATKNTGELFF. CDR3 in DNA: TGTGCCACCAAGAACACCGGGGAGCTGTTTTTT.

V usage is TRBV7-9 and J usage is TRBJ2-2; D possibly corresponds to TRBD1 (5 bases). In germline, CDR1 is SEHNR, CDR2 FQNEAQ (reference sequence). V was pared by 2 bases and J by 1 base, with 11 bases between. The CDR3 extends over 16 amino acids. The CDR3 spells CASSLRTQLNTGELFF. The CDR3 DNA follows: TGTGCCAGCAGCTTAAGGACACAACTGAACACCGGGGAGCTGTTTTTT.

The chain is built from TRBV6-6 and TRBJ1-1; no definite D call. Trimming took 2 bases from V and 5 from J, leaving 12 bases between them. The germline V gene encodes CDR1 MNHNY and CDR2 SVGAGI (reference sequence). The CDR3 has 14 residues. This CDR3 is CASSYDVPGTEAFF. Written as DNA, the CDR3 is TGTGCCAGCAGTTACGATGTGCCTGGGACTGAAGCTTTCTTT.

The chain is built from TRBV9 and TRBJ2-1; D assignment may be TRBD1 or TRBD2 (5 bases each). This CDR3 has 14 residues. Germline V gene sequence: CDR1 SGDLS, CDR2 YYNGEE. V lost 3 bases and J 7 bases, leaving 14 bases between the germline ends. The CDR3 region has the DNA TGTGCCAGCAGCGCCGGGACGCCGAAGAATGAGCAGTTCTTC. It is translated as CASSAGTPKNEQFF.

The V call is TRBV5-4, the J call TRBJ2-1; TRBD1 aligns across 8 bases. V was pared by 0 bases and J by 5 bases, with 4 bases of the junction left unmatched. This CDR3 contains 15 residues. Germline values: CDR1 SGHNT, CDR2 YYREEE (reference sequence). The CDR3 protein is CASSLGTGINNEQFF. CDR3 DNA sequence: TGTGCCAGCAGCTTGGGGACAGGGATAAACAATGAGCAGTTCTTC.

The chain joins TRBV7-9 to TRBJ2-5; the D is unclear. Germline loops: CDR1 SEHNR, CDR2 FQNEAQ (reference sequence). Trimming removed 5 bases at V and 4 bases at J, with 20 bases between. The CDR3 is made up of 16 amino acids. CDR3 region: CASSPPFGRRRETQYF. The CDR3 DNA reads TGTGCCAGCAGCCCTCCCTTTGGGCGGCGGAGAGAGACCCAGTACTTC.

V gene TRBV6-5 combines with J gene TRBJ2-7; D gene unclear. V lost 6 bases and J 6 bases, leaving 9 bases between the germline ends. The CDR3 length is 11 residues. Germline CDR1 reads MNHEY; CDR2 reads SVGAGI. CDR3 residues: CASSTVLEQYF. CDR3 bases: TGTGCCAGCAGCACCGTTCTCGAGCAGTACTTC.

This clone was seen more than once but under ten times. This chain uses TRBV9 with TRBJ1-2; D is uncertain. Germline V gene lookup returns CDR1 SGDLS and CDR2 YYNGEE. The CDR3 loop spans 13 amino acids. V lost 4 bases to trimming and J lost 8 bases, with 15 bases between them. For the CDR3, the DNA is TGTGCCAGCAGCCGCAAGACGTTAGGGGGCTACACCTTC. Translating it yields CASSRKTLGGYTF.

This clone has a single count. This chain uses TRBV7-6 with TRBJ1-1, with 10 bases matching TRBD1. The CDR3 runs to 14 residues. Losses at the gene ends were 3 bases for V and 10 bases for J; bases not matched to a gene: 8. Looked up from germline, CDR1 is SGHVS and CDR2 is FNYEAQ. In nucleotides, the CDR3 is TGTGCCAGCAGCTTTCCGGGACAGGGGCGTGGAGCTTTCTTT. This sequence encodes CASSFPGQGRGAFF.

The chain uses TRBV5-4 and TRBJ2-7; D is ambiguous. Per germline, CDR1 SGHNT and CDR2 YYREEE (reference sequence). Trimming shortened V by 0 bases and J by 3 bases, and 10 bases separated the two germline ends. CDR3 length: 14 amino acids. This CDR3 reads CASSLGGSGYEQYF. The CDR3 region has the DNA TGTGCCAGCAGCTTGGGGGGATCCGGCTACGAGCAGTACTTC.

By share, this clone ranks as medium-sized. The gene calls are TRBV7-9 and TRBJ2-2; D gene uncertain. V lost 6 bases, J lost 6 bases, and 5 bases lay in between. Germline V CDR1 and CDR2: SEHNR, FQNEAQ (reference sequence). This CDR3 has 11 residues. This chain's CDR3 is CASSNAGELFF. CDR3 DNA sequence: TGTGCCAGCAGTAATGCCGGGGAGCTGTTTTTT.

V gene TRBV27 combines with J gene TRBJ2-7; D is uncertain. Germline CDR1 and CDR2: MNHEY and SMNVEV (reference sequence). The ends were cut back, 5 bases at V and 3 bases at J, with 17 bases in the middle. The CDR3 contains 15 residues. CDR3 protein: CASSLPVHSFYEQYF. The CDR3, as DNA: TGTGCCAGCAGTCTACCAGTCCATAGCTTCTACGAGCAGTACTTC.

The chain has TRBV5-1 and TRBJ1-2, with D perhaps matching TRBD1 (6 bases). The CDR3 covers 15 residues. Trimming took off 3 bases at V and 6 bases at J, with 18 bases between the two ends. The germline V gene encodes CDR1 SGHRS and CDR2 YFSETQ. In nucleotides, the CDR3 is TGCGCCAGCAGCTCCACCTCAGGGGCGCTCGATGGCTACACCTTC. It yields the protein CASSSTSGALDGYTF.

The chain has TRBV2 and TRBJ1-5, with a weak D call TRBD1 (5 bases). The CDR3 has 16 residues. V dropped 6 bases and J dropped 1 base, with 16 bases sitting between them. Germline loops: CDR1 SNHLY, CDR2 FYNNEI. The CDR3, as DNA: TGTGCCAGCAGGTCGGGTCCCCAGGGAAGCAATCAGCCCCAGCATTTT. Its protein is CASRSGPQGSNQPQHF.